This T cell receptor (beta chain) originates from a study of blood T cell repertoires in COVID-19 (dated by TCRdb to 2018 to 2021). General notes on the study: Samples covering the acute and convalescent phases of COVID-19 were provided by collaborators in the United States, Italy and Spain. The prospective study material was composed of cDNA or gDNA derived from T cells, B-cell-depleted T cells, or PBMCs. The dataset comprised deeply sampled blood TCRbeta repertoires from subjects exposed to, actively infected with, or recovered from COVID-19. The repertoires were made available in a free public database intended to serve as a resource for research on the immune response to SARS-CoV-2. The samples were drawn from two sources: the first 160 participants of the ongoing ImmuneRACE study, and over 950 subjects contributed by 6 global collaborators. Sample metadata almost always included a de-identified subject ID, COVID-19 status, age in years and sex. Where available, HLA class I and class II types were obtained from metadata supplied by the sample provider rather than from assay-based typing.

In regard to this clone: It has no known antigen specificity. No much larger clonotype is one base removed from it; base qualities were not supplied.

General findings and caveats noted by the study authors: How much clinical and demographic metadata was included differed by source and by participant, and the metadata was provided uncurated.

Each collaborating institution followed its own protocols to collect whole blood in K2EDTA tubes. For TCRbeta analysis, collaborators shipped samples as frozen whole blood, isolated PBMCs, or DNA extracted from either of those sample types. TCRbeta CDR3 regions were amplified from genomic DNA by means of the immunoSEQ Assay, a bias-controlled multiplex PCR. Per the source publication's procedure: The number of nucleated cells in each sample was estimated from the amplification of reference gene primers within the assay. Sequence reads were collapsed and filtered to measure the absolute abundance of every unique TCRbeta CDR3 rearrangement. Productive Simpson clonality was computed per sample as the square root of Simpson's diversity index over productive rearrangements. The immuneACCESS repertoire file appears here via TCRdb, limited to in-frame rearrangements. These files lack a portion of the clones; in checked studies, under half of the deficit traces to unresolved V genes, and the cause of the others is not known. V, J and clone size are those of that table, while D and trimming were read from the DNA. This sample holds about 200,000 clones; 75% to 85% were observed only once. Roughly 8.7% of the sample is held by the ten biggest clonotypes.

The clonotype was recovered from a middle-aged man with active or convalescent COVID-19. The sequenced sample was peripheral blood.

CDR3 protein: CAISDLDRVGLGEAFF. The DNA is TGTGCCATCAGTGACCTGGACAGGGTCGGACTCGGTGAAGCTTTCTTT. The chain is assembled from TRBV10-3 and TRBJ1-1; TRBD1 matches 8 bases in the middle. CDR1 and CDR2, per the germline V gene, are ENHRY and SYGVKD. Relative to germline, V is missing 3 bases and J is missing 7 bases, with 13 bases of the junction outside any gene match. The CDR3 starts with the cysteine, ends with the phenylalanine, and has 16 residues. Just the 48-base CDR3 DNA is kept, in frame starting at base 1.